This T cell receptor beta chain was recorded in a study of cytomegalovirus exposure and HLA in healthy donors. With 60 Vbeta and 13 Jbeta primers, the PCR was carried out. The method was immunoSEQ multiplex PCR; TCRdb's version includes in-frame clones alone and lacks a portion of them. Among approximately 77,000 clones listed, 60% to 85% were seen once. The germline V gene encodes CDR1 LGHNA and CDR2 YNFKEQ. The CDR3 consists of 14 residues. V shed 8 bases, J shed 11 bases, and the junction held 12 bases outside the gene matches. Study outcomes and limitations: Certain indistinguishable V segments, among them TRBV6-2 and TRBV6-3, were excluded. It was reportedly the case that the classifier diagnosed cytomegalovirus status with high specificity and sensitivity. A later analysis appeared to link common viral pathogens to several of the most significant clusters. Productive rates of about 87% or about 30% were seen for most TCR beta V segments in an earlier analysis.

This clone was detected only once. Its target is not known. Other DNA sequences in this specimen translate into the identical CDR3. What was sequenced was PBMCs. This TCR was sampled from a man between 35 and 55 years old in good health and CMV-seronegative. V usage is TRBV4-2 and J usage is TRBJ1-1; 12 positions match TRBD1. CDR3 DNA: TGTGCCAGCTCTCTGGGGGGACAGGGGGCGTCGGCTTTCTTT. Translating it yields CASSLGGQGASAFF.